Below, 11 T cell receptor beta chains from the same sample are listed, as sequenced in a study of blood T cell repertoires in COVID-19. The data were produced by immunoSEQ multiplex PCR, yet TCRdb's version contains in-frame clones alone and is incomplete. The table lists 130,000 to 150,000 clones, roughly 80% of them singletons, with roughly 8% in the top ten. The sample comprised peripheral blood. The receptors derive from a human donor with acute or convalescent COVID-19. The donor label of this sample is uncertain.

The chain recombines TRBV24-1 with TRBJ2-2; 7 bases are shared with TRBD1. Losses at the gene ends were 4 bases for V and 0 bases for J; bases not matched to a gene: 7. The germline gives CDR1 KGHDR, CDR2 SFDVKD. The CDR3 spans 17 residues. The CDR3 DNA sequence: TGTGCCACCAGTGACCCGGACAGGTTCTCGAACACCGGGGAGCTGTTTTTT. Translated, it gives CATSDPDRFSNTGELFF.

The chain links TRBV6-5 to TRBJ2-1; possible D gene TRBD1, 5 bases. With 7 bases removed from V and 5 bases from J, the gap between germline ends came to 12 bases. The CDR3 has 13 residues. Germline lookup yields CDR1 MNHEY and CDR2 SVGAGI. The CDR3 loop reads CASTYGHNNEQFF. CDR3 nucleotide sequence: TGTGCCAGCACCTATGGACACAACAATGAGCAGTTCTTC.

The chain couples TRBV6-5 to TRBJ1-1, with no clear D. The CDR3 totals 14 residues. Germline V gives CDR1 MNHEY, CDR2 SVGAGI. V was pared by 7 bases and J by 4 bases, with 16 bases between. This CDR3 reads CASTPTRAGTEAFF. Written as DNA, the CDR3 is TGTGCCAGCACTCCGACGAGGGCAGGCACTGAAGCTTTCTTT.

The genes are TRBV12-3 or TRBV12-4 and TRBJ2-4, with D hard to call. Trimming took 2 bases from V and 10 from J, leaving 12 bases between them. CDR3 length equals 13 residues. CDR3: CASSLRSIGIQYF. The CDR3 region has the DNA TGTGCCAGCAGTTTACGGTCCATCGGGATTCAGTACTTC.

This clone was seen only once. The chain is built from TRBV11-1 and TRBJ2-5; the D gene is possibly TRBD2 (7 bases). CDR3 size: 16 residues. Trimming left V 3 bases short and J 4 bases short, with 18 bases between. Germline CDR1 and CDR2: SGHAT and FQDESV (reference sequence). CDR3 region: CASSLYGGRLGETQYF. The CDR3 nucleotides read TGTGCCAGCAGCTTGTACGGGGGGCGCCTAGGAGAGACCCAGTACTTC. Complete variable domain (other parts from reference TRBV11-1 and TRBJ2-5): EAEVAQSPRYKITEKSQAVAFWCDPISGHATLYWYRQILGQGPELLVQFQDESVVDDSQLPKDRFSAERLKGVDSTLKIQPAELGDSAMYLCASSLYGGRLGETQYFGPGTRLLVL.

The chain uses TRBV11-2 and TRBJ2-2; tentatively, D is TRBD2 (5 bases). V was cut by 5 bases and J by 0 bases, with 16 bases left in between. The CDR3 runs to 17 residues. The germline CDR1 and CDR2 sequences are SGHAT and FQNNGV. CDR3: CASSRASKRTNTGELFF. Written as DNA, the CDR3 is TGTGCCAGCAGCCGGGCATCAAAGCGGACGAACACCGGGGAGCTGTTTTTT.

The chain employs TRBV29-1 and TRBJ1-1; the match to TRBD1 covers 10 bases. V shed 3 bases, J shed 5 bases, and the junction held 6 bases outside the gene matches. The CDR3 spans 14 residues. The germline CDR1 and CDR2 sequences are SQVTM and ANQGSEA. The CDR3 loop is CSVERGQGRTEAFF. The CDR3 bases are TGCAGCGTTGAGCGGGGACAGGGGAGGACTGAAGCTTTCTTT.

V is TRBV7-6 and J is TRBJ1-2, with 8 bases lining up with TRBD1. The junction had 5 bases not matched to a gene; V was cut back by 3 bases and J by 8 bases. The length of the CDR3 is 13 residues. Looked up from germline, CDR1 is SGHVS and CDR2 is FNYEAQ. CDR3 in DNA: TGTGCCAGCAGCTTTGACAGGGGATGGGGCTACACCTTC. It translates to CASSFDRGWGYTF.

The chain carries TRBV5-5 and TRBJ2-7; TRBD1 agrees at 7 bases. The CDR3 consists of 15 residues. Germline CDR1 SGHKS, CDR2 YYEKEE (reference sequence). V lost 2 bases to trimming and J lost 1 base; unmatched junction nucleotides: 6. This CDR3 is CASSFPGQRSYEQYF. The CDR3 DNA sequence: TGTGCCAGCAGCTTTCCGGGACAGAGGTCCTACGAGCAGTACTTC.

The chain joins TRBV5-1 to TRBJ1-6; 9 bases agree with TRBD1. This CDR3 comprises 14 residues. CDR1 is SGHRS and CDR2 is YFSETQ in the germline V gene. The trim removed 3 bases at V and 6 bases at J, leaving 1 base unmatched. The DNA of the CDR3 is TGCGCCAGCAGCTCGGGACAGGGTAATTCACCCCTCCACTTT. The encoded protein is CASSSGQGNSPLHF. The variable domain in full, completed from reference TRBV5-1 and TRBJ1-6, reads KAGVTQTPRYLIKTRGQQVTLSCSPISGHRSVSWYQQTPGQGLQFLFEYFSETQRNKGNFPGRFSGRQFSNSRSEMNVSTLELGDSALYLCASSSGQGNSPLHFGNGTRLTVT.

This clone was detected a few times. The rearrangement uses TRBV19 and TRBJ2-5; D gene unclear. The CDR3 loop spans 14 amino acids. Trimming removed 5 bases at V and 1 base at J, with 11 bases between. Per the germline V gene, CDR1 is LNHDA and CDR2 is SQIVND (reference sequence). The CDR3 DNA reads TGTGCCAGTAGTCGGTTTGGCGGCCAAGAGACCCAGTACTTC. It is translated as CASSRFGGQETQYF.